The 25 T cell receptor beta chains below were found in one sample sequenced in a study of T cell responses to AZD1222 COVID-19 vaccine. TCRdb's table, derived via immunoSEQ multiplex PCR, lists solely in-frame clones and lacks some. This table has roughly 93,000 clones, roughly 91% appearing once. Sample: peripheral blood, taken on day 0 of MenACWY control vaccination. These receptors were taken from an adult in good health.

The chain carries TRBV5-1 and TRBJ2-3; TRBD1 matches 10 bases. The germline V gene encodes CDR1 SGHRS and CDR2 YFSETQ. CDR3 length: 15 residues. V shed 0 bases and J 5 bases; nucleotides not matched to a gene: 3. CDR3 residues: CASSLDGTGEDTQYF. DNA for the CDR3: TGCGCCAGCAGCTTGGACGGGACAGGGGAAGATACGCAGTATTTT. The variable domain in full, completed from reference TRBV5-1 and TRBJ2-3, reads KAGVTQTPRYLIKTRGQQVTLSCSPISGHRSVSWYQQTPGQGLQFLFEYFSETQRNKGNFPGRFSGRQFSNSRSEMNVSTLELGDSALYLCASSLDGTGEDTQYFGPGTRLTVL.

The chain links TRBV15 to TRBJ2-7, with D perhaps TRBD1 or TRBD2 (5 bases each). Trimming took off 6 bases at V and 2 bases at J, with 14 bases between the two ends. This CDR3 has 14 amino acids. The germline V gene has CDR1 LNHNV and CDR2 YYDKDF (reference sequence). Here the CDR3 reads CATSTRDGPYEQYF. The CDR3 bases are TGTGCCACCAGTACCAGGGACGGACCCTACGAGCAGTACTTC.

The V call is TRBV19, the J call TRBJ1-2, with D unresolved. Trimming shortened V by 3 bases and J by 4 bases, and 12 bases separated the two germline ends. CDR1 LNHDA and CDR2 SQIVND come from the germline V gene (reference sequence). The length of the CDR3 is 14 residues. The CDR3 is CASSISLPLYGYTF. The DNA for the CDR3 is TGTGCCAGTAGTATTTCCCTACCCCTCTATGGCTACACCTTC. The entire variable domain, with the rest obtained from reference TRBV19 and TRBJ1-2, is as follows: DGGITQSPKYLFRKEGQNVTLSCEQNLNHDAMYWYRQDPGQGLRLIYYSQIVNDFQKGDIAEGYSVSREKKESFPLTVTSAQKNPTAFYLCASSISLPLYGYTFGSGTRLTVV.

V and J are TRBV6-2 or TRBV6-3 and TRBJ2-5; the match to TRBD1 covers 7 bases. The CDR3 runs to 15 residues. Germline assignment: CDR1 MNHEY and CDR2 SVGEGT. The junction had 4 bases not matched to a gene; V was cut back by 2 bases and J by 1 base. CDR3 amino acids: CASSYGTAFQETQYF. The CDR3 region has the DNA TGTGCCAGCAGTTACGGGACAGCGTTCCAAGAGACCCAGTACTTC.

The chain carries TRBV28 and TRBJ1-5; 9 bases align to TRBD1. Germline V gene lookup returns CDR1 MDHEN and CDR2 SYDVKM. The CDR3 is 13 amino acids. V lost 6 bases, J lost 5 bases, and 2 bases stayed unmatched. The CDR3 nucleotides read TGTGCCAGCAGAGGACAGGGGTATCAGCCCCAGCATTTT. Amino acid sequence: CASRGQGYQPQHF.

Concerning this clone: Other DNA sequences from this sample encode an identical CDR3 as well. The chain employs TRBV18 and TRBJ1-1; D gene uncertain. Germline loops: CDR1 KGHSH, CDR2 LQKENI. CDR3 size: 13 residues. Trimming removed 3 bases at V and 1 base at J, with 6 bases between. The CDR3 loop is CASSPDQNTEAFF. The CDR3 region has the DNA TGTGCCAGCTCACCCGACCAGAACACTGAAGCTTTCTTT.

This clone is a singleton in its sample. The genes are TRBV7-2 and TRBJ2-1; D possibly corresponds to TRBD2 (6 bases). Germline CDR1 reads SGHTA; CDR2 reads FQGNSA. The length of the CDR3 is 17 residues. The germline V and J ends were trimmed by 1 base and 5 bases, with 18 bases remaining between them. CDR3 sequence reads: CASSLGLTNRENNEQFF. CDR3 nucleotides: TGTGCCAGCAGCTTAGGCTTAACTAATCGGGAGAACAATGAGCAGTTCTTC.

The rearrangement links TRBV6-5 to TRBJ2-5; D uncertain. Looked up from germline, CDR1 is MNHEY and CDR2 is SVGAGI. The V gene lost 0 bases and the J gene lost 1 base, with 9 bases spanning the gap. The CDR3 has 15 residues. The CDR3 region has the DNA TGTGCCAGCAGTTACTCAGGCAGGACCCAAGAGACCCAGTACTTC. Encoded protein: CASSYSGRTQETQYF.

V is TRBV3-1 (or the pseudogene TRBV3-2) and J is TRBJ1-1; TRBD1 matches at 10 bases. J lost 10 bases, V lost 4 bases, and 6 bases had no gene match. Germline CDR1 reads LGHDT; CDR2 reads YNNKEL (reference sequence). The CDR3 is 13 amino acids. This CDR3 reads CASSPSRDRGAFF. DNA for the CDR3: TGTGCCAGCAGCCCGTCCCGGGACAGGGGAGCTTTCTTT.

The chain joins TRBV5-1 to TRBJ1-6; 9 positions agree with TRBD1. V lost 0 bases, J lost 10 bases, and 11 bases stayed unmatched. Germline assignment: CDR1 SGHRS and CDR2 YFSETQ. The CDR3 contains 17 residues. The CDR3 DNA is TGCGCCAGCAGCTTGGAGGGGACAGGGATCGGAAAATCACCCCTCCACTTT. Protein: CASSLEGTGIGKSPLHF.

This chain connects TRBV4-3 to TRBJ1-2; 8 nucleotides agree with TRBD1. Germline V lookup: CDR1 LGHNA, CDR2 YSLEER. The CDR3 spans 14 residues. V dropped 3 bases and J dropped 1; count of bases not matched to a gene: 1. CDR3 coding DNA: TGCGCCAGCAGCCAGGGACAGGTTAACTATGGCTACACCTTC. This sequence encodes CASSQGQVNYGYTF.

The chain is built from TRBV11-2 and TRBJ1-2; 9 bases map to TRBD1. The CDR3 is 15 residues long. V lost 1 base, J lost 3 bases, and 3 bases stayed unmatched. Germline V lookup: CDR1 SGHAT, CDR2 FQNNGV. The chain's CDR3 is CASSLGTGDYYGYTF. CDR3 nucleotides: TGTGCCAGCAGCTTAGGGACAGGGGACTACTATGGCTACACCTTC.

The rearrangement joins TRBV9 to TRBJ2-7; D perhaps matches TRBD1 (5 bases). From germline, CDR1 is SGDLS and CDR2 YYNGEE. The CDR3 consists of 15 residues. Trimming pared 0 bases from V and 3 bases from J, leaving 13 bases between. The CDR3 DNA reads as TGTGCCAGCAGCGTAGGACAGAATCTAGGCTACGAGCAGTACTTC. Translated, it gives CASSVGQNLGYEQYF.

The rearrangement links TRBV10-3 to TRBJ1-4; 7 bases fit TRBD1. Germline values: CDR1 ENHRY, CDR2 SYGVKD. The CDR3 is made up of 13 amino acids. Trimming removed 4 bases from V and 8 bases from J; junction bases left unmatched: 4. CDR3 in amino acids: CAISAGGGEKLFF. CDR3 DNA sequence: TGTGCCATCAGTGCAGGGGGTGGGGAAAAACTGTTTTTT.

Comment on this clone: The sample holds other DNA sequences that translate to the same CDR3. The gene calls are TRBV6-2 or TRBV6-3 and TRBJ2-5; D gene uncertain. This CDR3 is built from 11 residues. Germline V lookup: CDR1 MNHEY, CDR2 SVGEGT. Trimming took 2 bases from V and 5 from J, leaving 3 bases between them. The chain's CDR3 is CASSYGETQYF. Written as DNA, the CDR3 is TGTGCCAGCAGTTACGGTGAGACCCAGTACTTC.

The V and J genes are TRBV5-1 and TRBJ2-3; D gene unclear. The V and J ends lost 7 bases and 0 bases respectively, with 9 bases between them. This CDR3 comprises 13 residues. Germline CDR1 reads SGHRS; CDR2 reads YFSETQ. The CDR3 reads CASQDGSTDTQYF. CDR3 DNA: TGCGCCAGCCAGGACGGAAGCACAGATACGCAGTATTTT.

V usage is TRBV3-1 (or the pseudogene TRBV3-2) and J usage is TRBJ2-2; TRBD2 matches at 8 bases. Per germline, CDR1 LGHDT and CDR2 YNNKEL (reference sequence). V lost 2 bases and J lost 3; bases outside the gene matches: 5. The CDR3 spans 16 residues. The CDR3 loop reads CASSQRTSRDTGELFF. DNA of the CDR3: TGTGCCAGCAGCCAAAGGACTAGCAGGGACACCGGGGAGCTGTTTTTT.

The sample holds a few counts of this clone. The chain is built from TRBV7-9 and TRBJ1-4; the D gene is possibly TRBD1 (5 bases). V lost 1 base and J 7 bases, leaving 16 bases between the germline ends. The CDR3 totals 16 residues. Germline V gives CDR1 SEHNR, CDR2 FQNEAQ (reference sequence). CDR3 residues: CASSLGPGERIEKLFF. The CDR3 nucleotides are TGTGCCAGCAGCTTAGGACCGGGGGAGAGGATTGAAAAACTGTTTTTT.

This sequence joins TRBV24-1 and TRBJ1-3; 7 positions match TRBD1. Germline CDR1 reads KGHDR; CDR2 reads SFDVKD. The CDR3 consists of 13 residues. The V and J ends lost 10 bases and 8 bases, in that order; junction bases with no gene match: 10. DNA for the CDR3: TGTGCCACTAAACAGGGGATTACGGACACCATATATTTT. It translates to CATKQGITDTIYF.

The chain links TRBV27 to TRBJ2-3, with a weak D call TRBD2 (6 bases). The germline V gene encodes CDR1 MNHEY and CDR2 SMNVEV (reference sequence). The CDR3 has 13 amino acids. V gave up 6 bases and J gave up 3 bases, with 10 bases separating them. The CDR3 region is CASRILATDTQYF. For the CDR3, the DNA is TGTGCCAGCAGAATACTAGCTACAGATACGCAGTATTTT.

This clone has a single count. The rearrangement joins TRBV24-1 to TRBJ1-4; possibly TRBD1 for D (6 bases). Trimming cost V 2 bases and J 8 bases, with 11 bases left between them. CDR3 size: 14 residues. The germline V gene has CDR1 KGHDR and CDR2 SFDVKD. The CDR3 reads CATSDSGAGEKLFF. Written as DNA, the CDR3 is TGTGCCACCAGTGATTCGGGGGCCGGCGAAAAACTGTTTTTT.

This chain connects TRBV5-1 to TRBJ2-3, with D perhaps matching TRBD2 (5 bases). The germline gives CDR1 SGHRS, CDR2 YFSETQ. Trimming took 0 bases from V and 2 from J, leaving 13 bases between them. The CDR3 spans 16 residues. This chain's CDR3 is CASSLVSADATDTQYF. The CDR3 nucleotides are TGCGCCAGCAGCTTGGTCTCAGCGGACGCCACAGATACGCAGTATTTT.

J is TRBJ2-5 and V is TRBV18; TRBD2 matches at 10 bases. The ends lost 2 bases at V and 1 base at J; junction bases unmatched: 4. The CDR3 is 16 residues long. In germline, CDR1 is KGHSH, CDR2 LQKENI. The CDR3 DNA sequence: TGTGCCAGCTCACCAAATCCTAGCGGGGGCCAAGAGACCCAGTACTTC. Its translation is CASSPNPSGGQETQYF.

The V and J genes are TRBV7-9 and TRBJ1-2; D call uncertain. There are 14 residues in the CDR3. Trimming took 0 bases from V and 8 from J, leaving 13 bases between them. Germline V gene lookup returns CDR1 SEHNR and CDR2 FQNEAQ (reference sequence). The CDR3 nucleotides read TGTGCCAGCAGCTTAGCGAGGGCTTTGGGAGGCTACACCTTC. Its translation is CASSLARALGGYTF.

The rearrangement uses TRBV3-1 (or the pseudogene TRBV3-2) and TRBJ1-3; the D gene is possibly TRBD1 (6 bases). V lost 4 bases to trimming and J lost 3 bases, with 13 bases between them. Per the germline V gene, CDR1 is LGHDT and CDR2 is YNNKEL (reference sequence). This CDR3 is built from 15 residues. The CDR3 loop reads CASSPTGLGGNTIYF. DNA of the CDR3: TGTGCCAGCAGCCCCACAGGGTTAGGTGGAAACACCATATATTTT.